This entry lists 4 T cell receptor beta chains sequenced from one sample in a study of patients and donors after allogeneic stem cell transplantation. TCRdb ran MiXCR on the RT-PCR reads and lists one entry per CDR3 protein. The top ten clones hold 7.2% of a sample with about 410,000 distinct CDR3 sequences, roughly 16% of them seen once. Sequenced material: blood, either unsorted or a sorted T cell fraction (not recorded which). These receptors came from a human donor who was either an allogeneic HSCT recipient or a stem cell or donor lymphocyte infusion donor (not recorded which). It is not recorded whose cells these are; they may come from a transplant donor.

This chain uses TRBV7-2 with TRBJ1-5; tentative D call: TRBD1 (6 bases). The CDR3 totals 16 residues. The germline gives CDR1 SGHTA, CDR2 FQGNSA. The germline V and J ends were trimmed by 0 bases and 1 base, with 10 bases remaining between them. The CDR3 DNA is TGTGCCAGCAGCTTAGCTCCAGGGGTGAGCAATCAGCCCCAGCATTTT. This encodes CASSLAPGVSNQPQHF.

Many counts were recorded for this clonotype. The chain carries TRBV7-9 and TRBJ2-7; no definite D call. CDR1 and CDR2 (germline): SEHNR, FQNEAQ (reference sequence). CDR3 length: 12 amino acids. V lost 4 bases, J lost 3 bases, and 7 bases lay in between. Written as DNA, the CDR3 is TGTGCCAGCAGCTCTTTCTACTACGAGCAGTACTTC. The encoded protein is CASSSFYYEQYF.

This clonotype was picked up a small number of times. This CDR3 is CAISEGQYSNQPQHF. In DNA form, the CDR3 reads TGTGCCATCAGTGAGGGGCAGTATAGCAATCAGCCCCAGCATTTT. The J gene is TRBJ1-5, the V gene TRBV10-3, with no clear D. Germline V gives CDR1 ENHRY, CDR2 SYGVKD. V was shortened by 2 bases and J by 0 bases, with 8 bases between the two germline ends. This CDR3 has 15 amino acids.

A few counts support this clonotype. The chain joins TRBV20-1 to TRBJ1-3; D perhaps matches TRBD1 (6 bases). Trimming stripped 3 bases from V and 4 bases from J, with 10 bases between. CDR3 length equals 13 residues. Germline V gene sequence: CDR1 DFQATT, CDR2 SNEGSKA (reference sequence). This chain's CDR3 is CSASEGGGNTIYF. DNA of the CDR3: TGCAGTGCTAGTGAGGGGGGGGGAAACACCATATATTTT.